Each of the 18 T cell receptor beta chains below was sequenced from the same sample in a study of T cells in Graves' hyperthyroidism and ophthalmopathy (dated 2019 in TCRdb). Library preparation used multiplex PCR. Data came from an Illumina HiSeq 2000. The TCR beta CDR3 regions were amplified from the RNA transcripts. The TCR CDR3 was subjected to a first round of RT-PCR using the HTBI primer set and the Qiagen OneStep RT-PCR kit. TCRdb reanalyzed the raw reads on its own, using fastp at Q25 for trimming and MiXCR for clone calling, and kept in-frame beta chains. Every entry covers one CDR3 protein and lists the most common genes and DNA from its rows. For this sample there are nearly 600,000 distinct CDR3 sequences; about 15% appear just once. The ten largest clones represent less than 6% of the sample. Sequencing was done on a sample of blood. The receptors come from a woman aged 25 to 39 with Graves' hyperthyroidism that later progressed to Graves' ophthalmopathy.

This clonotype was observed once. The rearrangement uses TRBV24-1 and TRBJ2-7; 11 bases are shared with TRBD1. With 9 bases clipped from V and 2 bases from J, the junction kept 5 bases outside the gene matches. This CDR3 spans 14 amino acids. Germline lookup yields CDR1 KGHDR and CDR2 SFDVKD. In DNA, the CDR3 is TGTGCCACCGGGGGGGACAGGGGGACCTACGAGCAGTACTTC. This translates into CATGGDRGTYEQYF.

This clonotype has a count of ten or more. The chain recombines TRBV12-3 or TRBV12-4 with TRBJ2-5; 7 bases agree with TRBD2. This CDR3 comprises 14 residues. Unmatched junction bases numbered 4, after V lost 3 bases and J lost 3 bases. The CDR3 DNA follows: TGTGCCAGCAGTTTTTCTAGCGGAGAAGAGACCCAGTACTTC. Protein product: CASSFSSGEETQYF.

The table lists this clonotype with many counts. CDR3 coding DNA: TGTGCCAGCAGTGAAGCGATACCGACAGGAAATGAAAAACTGTTTTTT. This codes for CASSEAIPTGNEKLFF. The rearrangement uses TRBV2 and TRBJ1-4, with D perhaps TRBD1 (6 bases). The CDR3 loop spans 16 amino acids. Germline CDR1 SNHLY, CDR2 FYNNEI. Trimming removed 0 bases from V and 5 bases from J, with 13 bases in between. The complete variable domain, with remaining parts taken from reference TRBV2 and TRBJ1-4, reads EPEVTQTPSHQVTQMGQEVILRCVPISNHLYFYWYRQILGQKVEFLVSFYNNEISEKSEIFDDQFSVERPDGSNFTLKIRSTKLEDSAMYFCASSEAIPTGNEKLFFGSGTQLSVL.

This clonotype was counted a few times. The CDR3, as DNA: TGTGCCAGCAGCTCCCTGGCGGAGTGGGGGTCCTACGAGCAGTACTTC. Protein: CASSSLAEWGSYEQYF. The chain is built from TRBV13 and TRBJ2-7; D may be TRBD1 or TRBD2 (5 bases each). The length of the CDR3 is 16 residues. Germline assignment: CDR1 PRHDT and CDR2 FYEKMQ (reference sequence). V was pared by 4 bases and J by 1 base, with 17 bases between. The complete variable domain, with remaining parts taken from reference TRBV13 and TRBJ2-7, reads AAGVIQSPRHLIKEKRETATLKCYPIPRHDTVYWYQQGPGQDPQFLISFYEKMQSDKGSIPDRFSAQQFSDYHSELNMSSLELGDSALYFCASSSLAEWGSYEQYFGPGTRLTVT.

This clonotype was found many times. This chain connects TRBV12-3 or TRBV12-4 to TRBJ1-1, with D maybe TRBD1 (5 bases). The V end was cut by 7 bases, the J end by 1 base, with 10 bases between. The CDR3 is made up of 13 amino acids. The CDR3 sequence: CASKRDSNTEAFF. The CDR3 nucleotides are TGTGCCAGCAAAAGGGACTCGAACACTGAAGCTTTCTTT.

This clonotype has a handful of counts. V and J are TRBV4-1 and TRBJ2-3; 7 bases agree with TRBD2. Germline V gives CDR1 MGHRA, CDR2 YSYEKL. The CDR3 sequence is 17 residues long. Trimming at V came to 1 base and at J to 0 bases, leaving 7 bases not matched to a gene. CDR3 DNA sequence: TGCGCCAGCAGCCAAGGGGGAGCGGGGTCTAGCACAGATACGCAGTATTTT. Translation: CASSQGGAGSSTDTQYF.

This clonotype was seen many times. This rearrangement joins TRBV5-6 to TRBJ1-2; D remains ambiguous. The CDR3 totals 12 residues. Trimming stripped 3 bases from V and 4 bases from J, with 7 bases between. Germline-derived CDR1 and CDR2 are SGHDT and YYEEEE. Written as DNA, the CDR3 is TGTGCCAGCAGCTCCACCGCCTATGGCTACACCTTC. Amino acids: CASSSTAYGYTF. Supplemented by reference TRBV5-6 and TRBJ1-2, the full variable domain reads DAGVTQSPTHLIKTRGQQVTLRCSPKSGHDTVSWYQQALGQGPQFIFQYYEEEERQRGNFPDRFSGHQFPNYSSELNVNALLLGDSALYLCASSSTAYGYTFGSGTRLTVV.

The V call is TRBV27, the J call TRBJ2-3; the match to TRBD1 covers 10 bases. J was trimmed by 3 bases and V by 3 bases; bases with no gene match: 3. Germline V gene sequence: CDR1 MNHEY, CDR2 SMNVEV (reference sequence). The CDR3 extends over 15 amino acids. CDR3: CASSFGTGVTDTQYF. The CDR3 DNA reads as TGTGCCAGCAGTTTCGGGACAGGGGTGACAGATACGCAGTATTTT.

CDR3 loop: CASSPTPDSDPNYGYTF. The CDR3 DNA reads as TGTGCCAGCAGCCCGACCCCCGACAGCGACCCGAACTATGGCTACACCTTC. The rearrangement links TRBV9 to TRBJ1-2, with D possibly matching TRBD1 (5 bases). With 4 bases removed from V and 2 bases from J, the gap between germline ends came to 21 bases. The CDR3 spans 17 residues. Looked up from germline, CDR1 is SGDLS and CDR2 is YYNGEE.

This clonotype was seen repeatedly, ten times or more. The CDR3: CASSLDVRLRNTEAFF. The CDR3 DNA reads TGTGCCAGCAGTTTAGATGTCCGACTCAGGAACACTGAAGCTTTCTTT. V and J are TRBV12-3 or TRBV12-4 and TRBJ1-1; D call uncertain. The germline V and J ends were trimmed by 1 base and 1 base, with 13 bases remaining between them. This CDR3 contains 16 residues.

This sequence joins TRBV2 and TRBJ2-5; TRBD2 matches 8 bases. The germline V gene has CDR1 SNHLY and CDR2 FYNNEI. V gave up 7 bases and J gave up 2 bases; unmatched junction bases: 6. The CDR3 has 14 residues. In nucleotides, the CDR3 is TGTGCCAGCACAGCGGGAGTGGGGCAAGAGACCCAGTACTTC. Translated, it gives CASTAGVGQETQYF. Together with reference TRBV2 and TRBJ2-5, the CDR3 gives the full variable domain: EPEVTQTPSHQVTQMGQEVILRCVPISNHLYFYWYRQILGQKVEFLVSFYNNEISEKSEIFDDQFSVERPDGSNFTLKIRSTKLEDSAMYFCASTAGVGQETQYFGPGTRLLVL.

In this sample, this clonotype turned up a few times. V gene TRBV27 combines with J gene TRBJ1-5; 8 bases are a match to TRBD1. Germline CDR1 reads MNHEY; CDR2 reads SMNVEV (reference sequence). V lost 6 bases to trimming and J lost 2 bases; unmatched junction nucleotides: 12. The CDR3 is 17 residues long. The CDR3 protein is CASSTTQGAPRNQPQHF. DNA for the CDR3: TGTGCCAGCAGCACGACCCAGGGGGCCCCACGCAATCAGCCCCAGCATTTT.

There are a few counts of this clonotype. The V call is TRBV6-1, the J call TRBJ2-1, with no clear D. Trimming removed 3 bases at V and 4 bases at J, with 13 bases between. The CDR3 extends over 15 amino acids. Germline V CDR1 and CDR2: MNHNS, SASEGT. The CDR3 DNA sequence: TGTGCCAGCAGTGAGGACCTAGACTCATACAATGAGCAGTTCTTC. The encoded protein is CASSEDLDSYNEQFF.

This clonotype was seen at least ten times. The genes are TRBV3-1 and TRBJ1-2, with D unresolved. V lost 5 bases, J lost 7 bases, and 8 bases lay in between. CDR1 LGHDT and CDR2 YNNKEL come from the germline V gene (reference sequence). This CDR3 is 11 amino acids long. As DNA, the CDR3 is TGTGCCAGCAGCATGATAGGTGGCTACACCTTC. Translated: CASSMIGGYTF.

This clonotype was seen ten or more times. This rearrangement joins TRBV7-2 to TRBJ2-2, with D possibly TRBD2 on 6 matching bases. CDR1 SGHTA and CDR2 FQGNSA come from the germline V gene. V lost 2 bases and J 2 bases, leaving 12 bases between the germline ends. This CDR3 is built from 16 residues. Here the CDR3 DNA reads TGTGCCAGCAGCTTAAGCGCGGGGCCTAACACCGGGGAGCTGTTTTTT. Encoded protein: CASSLSAGPNTGELFF.

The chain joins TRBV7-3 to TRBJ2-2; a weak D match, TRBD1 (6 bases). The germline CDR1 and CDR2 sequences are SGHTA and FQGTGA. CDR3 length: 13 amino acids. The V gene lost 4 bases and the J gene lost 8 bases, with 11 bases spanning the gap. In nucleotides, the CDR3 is TGTGCCAGCAGCTCGAGCAGGGGAGGGGAGCTGTTTTTT. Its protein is CASSSSRGGELFF.

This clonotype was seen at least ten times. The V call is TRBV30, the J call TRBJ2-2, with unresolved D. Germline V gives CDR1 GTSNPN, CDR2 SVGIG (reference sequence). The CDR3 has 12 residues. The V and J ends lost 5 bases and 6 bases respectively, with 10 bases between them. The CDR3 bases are TGTGCCTGGGTCCGGTACGCCGGGGAGCTGTTTTTT. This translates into CAWVRYAGELFF.

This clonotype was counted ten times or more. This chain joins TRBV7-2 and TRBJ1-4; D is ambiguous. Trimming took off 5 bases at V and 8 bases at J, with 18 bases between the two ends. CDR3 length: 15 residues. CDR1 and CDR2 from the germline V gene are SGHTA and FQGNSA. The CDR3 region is CASSLGRGMGEKLFF. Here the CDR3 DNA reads TGTGCCAGCAGCCTTGGACGGGGAATGGGGGAAAAACTGTTTTTT.